A selection of T cell receptor beta chains follows, all from one sample in a study of T cell repertoires in cytomegalovirus infection. TCRdb reprocessed the reads with MiXCR, giving one entry per CDR3 protein. Of around 43,000 distinct CDR3 sequences detected, 20% to 25% appear once; the ten largest clones hold 18%. These receptors' antigens are unknown. Material: PBMCs, sequenced either directly or after in vitro stimulation (not recorded which). These receptors were obtained from a human donor in good health (CMV status not recorded). Some clones in this sample may be carry-over from other donors' samples. Each CDR3 is given without its conserved first and last residue.

TRBV7-6,TRBJ1-1,ASSPDPPSGTEAF
TRBV20-1,TRBJ2-7,SASPTSGTYEQY
TRBV27,TRBJ2-7,ASSLWGPGEQY
TRBV5-4,TRBJ2-1,ASSPTSGQHSYNEQF
TRBV7-8,TRBJ2-3,ASTRGRVRSPTDTQY
TRBV20-1,TRBJ2-3,SARGSPQDTQY
TRBV28,TRBJ1-1,ASGTTGWAF
TRBV2,TRBJ2-3,ASSVAGDYTDTQY
TRBV10-3,TRBJ2-5,AISREKETQY
TRBV2,TRBJ2-3,ASWGEGGDTQY
TRBV6-2/TRBV6-3,TRBJ2-5,ASEDPGETQY
TRBV20-1,TRBJ2-2,SARGGGGVNPPNTGELF
TRBV5-4,TRBJ2-1,ASSSGLAATYNEQF
TRBV7-9,TRBJ2-1,ASSLGGRSNEQF
TRBV20-1,TRBJ1-3,SARPAGGEGNTIY
TRBV12-3/TRBV12-4,TRBJ1-2,ASSLQGPHYGYT
TRBV9,TRBJ2-1,ASSVATGGEQF
TRBV7-9,TRBJ1-4,ASSLTGGAIEKLF
TRBV3-1,TRBJ2-5,ASSQRGETQY
TRBV7-2,TRBJ2-1,ASSQVSGLGNEQF